This T cell receptor beta chain comes out of a study of shared clonotypes between healthy human individuals. Overall study context: There were three CD4 naive, three CD4 memory, two CD8 naive and one CD8 memory plates per donor.

As defined, naive CD8 cells were CD45RO-negative and positively selected for CCR7, with terminally differentiated effector memory CD45RA+ cells excluded. Donors had no recently reported acute infections or vaccinations and were HIV-negative. Libraries were prepared by immunoSEQ multiplex PCR; TCRdb keeps only in-frame clonotypes and omits some of them. This table holds around 600,000 clones, approximately 95% found once. The V gene's germline CDR1 is GTSNPN and CDR2 SVGIG (reference sequence). V shed 4 bases, J shed 6 bases, and the junction held 5 bases outside the gene matches. The CDR3 is made up of 14 amino acids.

The sequencing sample was made of naive CD8+ T cells sorted from blood. The sequence was obtained from a woman younger than 45 in good health. The V gene is TRBV30, the J gene TRBJ2-2; 10 nucleotides match TRBD2. Here the CDR3 DNA reads TGTGCCTGGAAGGAGCGGGAGGGTGCCGGGGAGCTGTTTTTT. Its protein is CAWKEREGAGELFF.